This passage covers 15 T cell receptor beta chains from one sample sequenced in a study of OX40 agonist ivuxolimab in advanced cancers. Clones were sequenced by immunoSEQ multiplex PCR, and TCRdb holds only the in-frame ones, with some missing. The table shows approximately 60,000 clones, with approximately 80% occurring only once. The specimen was CD4+ or CD8+ T cells sorted from blood, collected in a trial of the OX40 agonist ivuxolimab. Source of these receptors: an adult with an advanced solid tumor such as melanoma, head and neck, liver or kidney cancer.

The V call is TRBV10-3, the J call TRBJ2-5, with a weak D call TRBD1 (5 bases). The V end lost 9 bases, the J end lost 0 bases, and 17 bases lay between the germline ends. This CDR3 has 15 residues. Germline assignment: CDR1 ENHRY and CDR2 SYGVKD. CDR3 in amino acids: CAIRGAGLDQETQYF. CDR3 coding DNA: TGTGCCATAAGGGGTGCAGGGCTAGACCAAGAGACCCAGTACTTC.

The rearrangement links TRBV11-3 to TRBJ2-4; possibly TRBD1 for D (6 bases). This CDR3 is 17 amino acids long. In germline, CDR1 is SGHNT, CDR2 YENEEA. V gave up 3 bases and J gave up 1 base, with 16 bases separating them. CDR3 region: CASSFFAGDVAKNIQYF. CDR3 DNA: TGTGCCAGCAGCTTCTTTGCAGGGGATGTGGCCAAAAACATTCAGTACTTC.

The count of this clone is one. CDR3: CASSPGPDEKLFF. For the CDR3, the DNA is TGTGCCAGCAGCCCAGGACCTGATGAAAAACTGTTTTTT. The rearrangement links TRBV11-2 to TRBJ1-4; D gene unclear. CDR1 and CDR2 from the germline V gene are SGHAT and FQNNGV. V lost 5 bases to trimming and J lost 6 bases, with 10 bases between them. This CDR3 has 13 residues.

The CDR3 here is CASSSGQGVTEAFF. DNA of the CDR3: TGTGCCAGCAGCTCGGGACAGGGGGTGACTGAAGCTTTCTTT. The rearrangement uses TRBV7-3 and TRBJ1-1; 11 positions match TRBD1. Trimming cost V 4 bases and J 5 bases; bases outside gene matches: 3. Germline CDR1 SGHTA, CDR2 FQGTGA. CDR3 length: 14 amino acids.

The rearrangement joins TRBV7-8 to TRBJ2-6, with 10 bases that match TRBD1. The CDR3 covers 19 residues. Germline V gene sequence: CDR1 SGHVS, CDR2 FQNEAQ. V shed 4 bases, J shed 0 bases, and the junction held 9 bases outside the gene matches. The DNA for the CDR3 is TGTGCCAGCAGCTACGGGACAGGGGCCCCAAACTCTGGGGCCAACGTCCTGACTTTC. Its translation is CASSYGTGAPNSGANVLTF.

Here the CDR3 reads CASSMGTGYEKLFF. CDR3 nucleotide sequence: TGTGCCAGTAGTATGGGGACAGGGTATGAAAAACTGTTTTTT. This chain uses TRBV19 with TRBJ1-4; 9 bases line up with TRBD1. Germline CDR1 LNHDA, CDR2 SQIVND (reference sequence). This CDR3 region has 14 residues. V trimming: 3 bases; J trimming: 6 bases; junction bases outside the gene matches: 2. Full variable domain (rest looked up from reference TRBV19 and TRBJ1-4): DGGITQSPKYLFRKEGQNVTLSCEQNLNHDAMYWYRQDPGQGLRLIYYSQIVNDFQKGDIAEGYSVSREKKESFPLTVTSAQKNPTAFYLCASSMGTGYEKLFFGSGTQLSVL.

This chain connects TRBV7-3 to TRBJ2-7; D unclear. V lost 2 bases and J lost 3, with 14 bases in between. CDR3 size: 15 residues. Germline loops: CDR1 SGHTA, CDR2 FQGTGA. The CDR3 sequence: CASSLYVGGRYEQYF. The CDR3 DNA sequence: TGTGCCAGCAGCTTATATGTCGGCGGCCGCTACGAGCAGTACTTC.

V gene TRBV18 combines with J gene TRBJ2-3, with 9 bases that match TRBD1. This CDR3 has 15 residues. Germline CDR1 KGHSH, CDR2 LQKENI. V was pared by 5 bases and J by 3 bases, with 6 bases of the junction left unmatched. In DNA form, the CDR3 reads TGTGCCAGCTCATCCTACAGGGGGCAAACAGATACGCAGTATTTT. It yields the protein CASSSYRGQTDTQYF. The full variable domain, its missing parts supplied by reference TRBV18 and TRBJ2-3, is NAGVMQNPRHLVRRRGQEARLRCSPMKGHSHVYWYRQLPEEGLKFMVYLQKENIIDESGMPKERFSAEFPKEGPSILRIQQVVRGDSAAYFCASSSYRGQTDTQYFGPGTRLTVL.

This clone was found once. V is TRBV14 and J is TRBJ1-3, with D possibly matching TRBD1 (6 bases). Germline CDR1 is SGHDN and CDR2 is FVKESK. CDR3 length: 16 residues. The V end lost 1 base, the J end lost 4 bases, and 14 bases lay between the germline ends. Written as DNA, the CDR3 is TGTGCCAGCAGCCAAGGAGGGACAAATCAAGGAAACACCATATATTTT. It encodes CASSQGGTNQGNTIYF.

The rearrangement joins TRBV5-8 to TRBJ1-5; D not certain. V was pared by 4 bases and J by 6 bases, with 8 bases between. Germline V gene data show CDR1 as SGHTS and CDR2 as YDEGEE. There are 12 residues in the CDR3. The CDR3 spells CASSRTSQPQHF. The CDR3 nucleotides are TGTGCCAGCAGCAGGACCAGTCAGCCCCAGCATTTT.

This clone is a singleton in its sample. The rearrangement links TRBV7-9 to TRBJ2-3; tentative D call: TRBD2 (6 bases). This CDR3 region has 14 residues. Germline values: CDR1 SEHNR, CDR2 FQNEAQ (reference sequence). V lost 2 bases and J 10 bases, leaving 16 bases between the germline ends. The chain's CDR3 is CASSLIGGEDAQYF. The CDR3 nucleotides read TGTGCCAGCAGCTTAATCGGGGGAGAAGACGCGCAGTATTTT.

This clone was recorded a few times. This rearrangement joins TRBV25-1 to TRBJ2-7; 7 bases are a match to TRBD1. The CDR3 consists of 14 residues. CDR1 is MGHDK, CDR2 SYGVNS, per germline. The trim removed 6 bases at V and 3 bases at J, leaving 8 bases unmatched. CDR3 protein: CASSLTGKGYEQYF. The CDR3 DNA reads TGTGCCAGCAGCCTGACAGGGAAGGGCTACGAGCAGTACTTC.

The chain combines TRBV5-1 with TRBJ2-7, with 9 bases matching TRBD2. This CDR3 has 14 amino acids. The V and J ends lost 2 bases and 4 bases, in that order; junction bases with no gene match: 4. CDR1 is SGHRS, CDR2 YFSETQ, per germline. CDR3 residues: CASSFGTSRYEQYF. CDR3 DNA: TGCGCCAGCAGCTTCGGGACTAGCCGGTACGAGCAGTACTTC.

The chain uses TRBV23-1 and TRBJ1-6, with D unresolved. TRBV23-1 is classed as an ORF, of uncertain function. This CDR3 has 13 amino acids. Deletions cut 9 bases from V and 7 bases from J, with 13 bases between. The CDR3 DNA follows: TGCGCCAGGGGTCGGGTTCAAAATTCACCCCTCCACTTT. This codes for CARGRVQNSPLHF.

V and J are TRBV4-3 and TRBJ2-5; tentative D call: TRBD2 (5 bases). The germline V gene encodes CDR1 LGHNA and CDR2 YSLEER. The length of the CDR3 is 14 residues. V lost 4 bases, J lost 2 bases, and 11 bases lay in between. CDR3 sequence (DNA): TGCGCCAGCAGCCCTATAGCGTATCAAGAGACCCAGTACTTC. Encoded protein: CASSPIAYQETQYF.